This TCR beta chain comes out of a study of blood T cell repertoires in COVID-19. Study at large: Acute-phase and convalescent COVID-19 samples originated in the United States, Italy and Spain.

Generated by immunoSEQ multiplex PCR, the TCRdb table keeps only in-frame clones and is missing some. The sample has under 100,000 clones, 90% seen once. This CDR3 contains 14 residues. With 4 bases clipped from V and 5 bases from J, the junction kept 5 bases outside the gene matches. The germline V gene encodes CDR1 LGHNA and CDR2 YNFKEQ. The sample taken for sequencing was peripheral blood. The chain carries TRBV4-2 and TRBJ1-2; 9 bases are a match to TRBD1. The receptor was derived from a man between 50 and 59 years old with acute or convalescent COVID-19. The CDR3 DNA follows: TGTGCCAGCAGCCCCGGGACAGGGACTTATGGCTACACCTTC. As protein: CASSPGTGTYGYTF.